A selection of T cell receptor beta chains follows, all from one sample in a study of a mutant IDH1 vaccine in newly diagnosed glioma. These receptors have no known antigen. Clones were sequenced by immunoSEQ multiplex PCR, and TCRdb holds only the in-frame ones, with some missing. The sample lists some 62,000 clones, around 83% occurring once. Sequences were derived from PBMCs, sampled from a glioma patient whose treatment included an IDH1 peptide vaccine. These receptors were obtained from a man aged 30 to 45 with glioma. CDR3s include the opening cysteine and the closing phenylalanine or tryptophan.

j_call: TRBJ2-2; v_call: TRBV19; cdr3_aa: CASSLRGHNTGELFF
j_call: TRBJ1-1; v_call: TRBV18; cdr3_aa: CASSRGTAGANTEAFF
j_call: TRBJ2-2; v_call: TRBV7-2; cdr3_aa: CASSLVRQTGELFF
j_call: TRBJ1-1; v_call: TRBV4-2; cdr3_aa: CASSPGQENTEAFF
j_call: TRBJ1-5; v_call: TRBV6-6; cdr3_aa: CASSYGGGQPQHF
j_call: TRBJ1-6; v_call: TRBV18; cdr3_aa: CASTTPETRRSPLHF
j_call: TRBJ2-1; v_call: TRBV30; cdr3_aa: CAWRPPGQRAGYGNNEQFF
j_call: TRBJ2-3; v_call: TRBV4-2; cdr3_aa: CASSPWTQGGTDTQYF
j_call: TRBJ1-5; v_call: TRBV16; cdr3_aa: CASSQELGQNNQPQHF
j_call: TRBJ2-7; v_call: TRBV5-6; cdr3_aa: CASSLGGPLGNEQYF
j_call: TRBJ1-1; v_call: TRBV5-1; cdr3_aa: CASSAGSTEAFF
j_call: TRBJ1-1; v_call: TRBV14; cdr3_aa: CASSQGLRGRRTEAFF
j_call: TRBJ1-1; v_call: TRBV6-6; cdr3_aa: CASSSGQGLETEAFF
j_call: TRBJ1-6; v_call: TRBV14; cdr3_aa: CASNRGGAVRDSPLHF
j_call: TRBJ2-5; v_call: TRBV5-1; cdr3_aa: CASSLYPLSSGGLPQETQYF
j_call: TRBJ1-2; v_call: TRBV6-5; cdr3_aa: CASSLLRTGPESYTF
j_call: TRBJ2-1; v_call: TRBV9; cdr3_aa: CASSVTDAPGNEQFF
j_call: TRBJ2-1; v_call: TRBV7-8; cdr3_aa: CASKKKRDRVYNEQFF
j_call: TRBJ1-1; v_call: TRBV7-8; cdr3_aa: CASSLAPNTEAFF
j_call: TRBJ1-2; v_call: TRBV7-9; cdr3_aa: CASSPGTGHGYTF
j_call: TRBJ2-7; v_call: TRBV6-1; cdr3_aa: CASRDTGAYEQYF
j_call: TRBJ2-3; v_call: TRBV18; cdr3_aa: CASSPPQGNTDTQYF
j_call: TRBJ1-2; v_call: TRBV19; cdr3_aa: CASGTVGGYTF
j_call: TRBJ2-2; v_call: TRBV7-6; cdr3_aa: CASSTSPGLAGGPPGELFF
j_call: TRBJ1-4; v_call: TRBV28; cdr3_aa: CASRVGTPHLGGATNEKLFF
j_call: TRBJ1-3; v_call: TRBV30; cdr3_aa: CAWTTGNGNTIYF
j_call: TRBJ2-7; v_call: TRBV4-2; cdr3_aa: CASSQVTGLGFEQYF
j_call: TRBJ2-1; v_call: TRBV6-4; cdr3_aa: CASSEEHALAGSYNEQFF
j_call: TRBJ2-1; v_call: TRBV11-3; cdr3_aa: CASSFGGGRTNEQFF
j_call: TRBJ1-3; v_call: TRBV6-5; cdr3_aa: CASRPRELSGNTIYF
j_call: TRBJ2-7; v_call: TRBV10-2; cdr3_aa: CASRRQSTYEQYF
j_call: TRBJ1-4; v_call: TRBV5-1; cdr3_aa: CASRTGANEKLFF
j_call: TRBJ1-2; v_call: TRBV9; cdr3_aa: CASSEFLWSGYTF
j_call: TRBJ1-5; v_call: TRBV2; cdr3_aa: CASRETQNSNQPQHF
j_call: TRBJ2-3; v_call: TRBV6-5; cdr3_aa: CASSYRGAADTQYF
j_call: TRBJ2-4; v_call: TRBV2; cdr3_aa: CASSDLAGEAKNIQYF
j_call: TRBJ1-2; v_call: TRBV5-1; cdr3_aa: CASSVTTYSDGYTF
j_call: TRBJ2-2; v_call: TRBV7-9; cdr3_aa: CASSPFPLTMNTGELFF
j_call: TRBJ2-7; v_call: TRBV4-1; cdr3_aa: CASSREPGLASEQYF
j_call: TRBJ1-1; v_call: TRBV27; cdr3_aa: CASSTRDKVSEAFF
j_call: TRBJ1-1; v_call: TRBV19; cdr3_aa: CATRRGQTNTEAFF
j_call: TRBJ2-7; v_call: TRBV7-2; cdr3_aa: CASIQGPSSYEQYF
j_call: TRBJ2-7; v_call: TRBV9; cdr3_aa: CASSGPRTGGGNEQYF
j_call: TRBJ2-7; v_call: TRBV14; cdr3_aa: CASSYRGHPYEQYF
j_call: TRBJ1-5; v_call: TRBV2; cdr3_aa: CASSHRRDSNQPQHF
j_call: TRBJ2-7; v_call: TRBV5-8; cdr3_aa: CASTDRRTYEQYF
j_call: TRBJ1-5; v_call: TRBV6-1; cdr3_aa: CASSELSARRQPQHF
j_call: TRBJ1-1; v_call: TRBV25-1; cdr3_aa: CASSRGTEAFF
j_call: TRBJ1-3; v_call: TRBV14; cdr3_aa: CASSQAIRQEDGNTIYF
j_call: TRBJ1-2; v_call: TRBV13; cdr3_aa: CASAKLTDPNYGYTF